This T cell receptor beta chain was found in a study of neurological immune-mediated disorders. Study results and limitations: Among 34 multiple sclerosis patients, phylogenetic grouping put the repertoires of 18 into a single related-CDR3 cluster, a possible signature. HTLV-1-associated myelopathy ranked highest for TCR clonal expansion and multiple sclerosis lowest, beneath healthy controls.

The authors made cDNA by 5'RACE with 10-nucleotide random UMIs. TCRdb reprocessed the 5' RACE reads via MiXCR and lists one record per CDR3 protein. This sample has about 46,000 distinct CDR3 sequences, with under 2% found just once. Details on this clonotype: Its matching antigen is unknown.

Germline V gives CDR1 DFQATT, CDR2 SNEGSKA (reference sequence). V lost 4 bases to trimming and J lost 6 bases, with 19 bases between them. The CDR3 runs 14 residues. This sequence originates from a woman in her 40s with multiple sclerosis. The chain uses TRBV20-1 and TRBJ2-7; D not certain. The material sequenced was PBMCs. This CDR3 reads CSAKGLNGPVEQYF. CDR3 in DNA: TGCAGTGCTAAGGGCCTTAACGGGCCCGTCGAGCAGTACTTC.